One and the same sample provided the 21 T cell receptor beta chains below, sequenced in a study of cytotoxic CD8 clonotypes in ibrutinib-treated CLL. This table comes from immunoSEQ multiplex PCR, and its TCRdb copy is limited to in-frame clones, with some not included. The repertoire holds approximately 350,000 clones, 67% seen once, with around 6.3% in the top ten. The sample in question was PBMCs, obtained after 36 months of ibrutinib treatment. These receptors were collected from a human donor with chronic lymphocytic leukemia.

The chain joins TRBV27 to TRBJ1-6, with D possibly matching TRBD1 (6 bases). Germline V gene sequence: CDR1 MNHEY, CDR2 SMNVEV (reference sequence). V was cut by 6 bases and J by 6 bases, with 12 bases left in between. This CDR3 is 14 amino acids long. For the CDR3, the DNA is TGTGCCAGCAGCGTACAGGGCGGTAATTCACCCCTCCACTTT. This sequence encodes CASSVQGGNSPLHF.

On this clone: Additional DNA sequences in this sample encode the identical CDR3. This chain uses TRBV7-3 with TRBJ1-6; perhaps TRBD1 as D (5 bases). CDR1 SGHTA and CDR2 FQGTGA come from the germline V gene. Trimming removed 2 bases from V and 7 bases from J, with 9 bases in between. The CDR3 runs to 14 residues. The CDR3 DNA reads TGTGCCAGCAGCTTAGACAGACTGAATTCACCCCTCCACTTT. As protein: CASSLDRLNSPLHF.

This chain links TRBV15 with TRBJ1-2, with TRBD1 matching over 9 bases. Germline CDR1 and CDR2: LNHNV and YYDKDF (reference sequence). V was pared by 2 bases and J by 3 bases, with 10 bases of the junction left unmatched. The CDR3 has 17 amino acids. CDR3 amino acids: CATSRSYRDRVYYGYTF. DNA of the CDR3: TGTGCCACCAGCAGATCCTACCGGGACAGGGTTTACTATGGCTACACCTTC.

This chain uses TRBV7-2 with TRBJ1-2; 7 bases align to TRBD1. Germline V gene lookup returns CDR1 SGHTA and CDR2 FQGNSA. The CDR3 covers 16 residues. The V gene end was trimmed by 3 bases and the J gene end by 8 bases; junction bases not matched to a gene: 15. The CDR3 region is CASSFKTTGSERGYTF. CDR3 sequence (DNA): TGTGCCAGCAGCTTTAAAACGACAGGGTCGGAAAGGGGCTACACCTTC.

V is TRBV6-5 and J is TRBJ2-2; D is unresolved. Germline V gene data show CDR1 as MNHEY and CDR2 as SVGAGI. Trimming removed 0 bases at V and 1 base at J, with 6 bases between. The CDR3 extends over 15 amino acids. CDR3 nucleotides: TGTGCCAGCAGTTACTCGAACAGGAACACCGGGGAGCTGTTTTTT. It is translated as CASSYSNRNTGELFF.

The V and J genes are TRBV7-3 and TRBJ1-2; D gene ambiguous. Trimming removed 1 base from V and 4 bases from J, with 10 bases in between. Germline V CDR1 and CDR2: SGHTA, FQGTGA. The CDR3 is 14 amino acids. CDR3 amino acids: CASSLSGASYGYTF. CDR3 sequence (DNA): TGTGCCAGCAGCTTAAGTGGTGCCAGCTATGGCTACACCTTC.

This clone was counted only a few times. The chain links TRBV7-2 to TRBJ1-5; TRBD1 matches at 7 bases. This CDR3 has 13 amino acids. The V segment lost 3 bases and the J segment 9 bases; nucleotides outside the gene matches: 5. Germline V gene data show CDR1 as SGHTA and CDR2 as FQGNSA. CDR3 loop: CASSFTGERPQHF. In DNA form, the CDR3 reads TGTGCCAGCAGCTTTACAGGGGAGAGGCCCCAGCATTTT.

V gene TRBV28 combines with J gene TRBJ2-7, with 12 bases lining up with TRBD2. The germline V gene has CDR1 MDHEN and CDR2 SYDVKM. The CDR3 consists of 16 residues. V lost 6 bases, J lost 6 bases, and 12 bases stayed unmatched. The CDR3 coding sequence is TGTGCCAGCAGCCCCGGGGCTAGCGGGAGGGTCTCCGAGCAGTACTTC. It encodes CASSPGASGRVSEQYF.

The count of this clone is one. J is TRBJ1-2 and V is TRBV27, with 11 bases matching TRBD1. V lost 7 bases and J lost 4; bases outside the gene matches: 2. The CDR3 extends over 13 amino acids. Germline values: CDR1 MNHEY, CDR2 SMNVEV (reference sequence). The CDR3 loop reads CASKGTGGYGYTF. In nucleotides, the CDR3 is TGTGCCAGCAAAGGGACAGGGGGCTATGGCTACACCTTC.

This clone has only one observation. This sequence joins TRBV2 and TRBJ1-2; maybe TRBD1 (5 bases). CDR1 is SNHLY, CDR2 FYNNEI, per germline. The germline V and J ends were trimmed by 7 bases and 7 bases, with 19 bases remaining between them. The CDR3 extends over 14 amino acids. CDR3 sequence: CASTMGTDRGGYTF. DNA of the CDR3: TGTGCCAGCACTATGGGGACGGACCGCGGTGGCTACACCTTC.

V and J are TRBV7-9 and TRBJ2-1; 9 nucleotides align to TRBD1. With 3 bases clipped from V and 2 bases from J, the junction kept 5 bases outside the gene matches. This CDR3 spans 16 amino acids. The germline gives CDR1 SEHNR, CDR2 FQNEAQ (reference sequence). The CDR3 spells CASSFRDRDPYNEQFF. DNA for the CDR3: TGTGCCAGCAGCTTCCGGGACAGGGATCCCTACAATGAGCAGTTCTTC.

The chain is built from TRBV4-1 and TRBJ2-7, with 13 bases identical to TRBD2. Germline V gene data show CDR1 as MGHRA and CDR2 as YSYEKL. J gave up 9 bases and V 0 bases, and 5 bases lay outside the gene matches. The CDR3 is made up of 15 amino acids. The CDR3 DNA sequence: TGCGCCAGCAGCCAAGATCCGGGACTAGCGGGACGGCAGTACTTC. Protein product: CASSQDPGLAGRQYF.

Remarks on this clone: At one end, the junction sequence differs from germline, possibly due to a read error. The chain is built from TRBV20-1 and TRBJ1-2; the D is unclear. Germline lookup yields CDR1 DFQATT and CDR2 SNEGSKA (reference sequence). The CDR3 covers 11 residues. The CDR3 spells CSARANYGYTF. CDR3 nucleotides: TGCAGCGCTAGAGCTAACTATGGCTACACCTTC.

The chain couples TRBV5-1 to TRBJ2-7; D not certain. The CDR3 length is 14 residues. The germline V gene has CDR1 SGHRS and CDR2 YFSETQ. Trimming took 2 bases from V and 2 from J, leaving 11 bases between them. The CDR3 nucleotides are TGCGCCAGCAGCTTCGGATTGGCCGCCTACGAGCAGTACTTC. This translates into CASSFGLAAYEQYF.

V is TRBV6-1 and J is TRBJ2-7, with TRBD1 matching 9 bases. Looked up from germline, CDR1 is MNHNS and CDR2 is SASEGT. This CDR3 is built from 15 residues. V lost 2 bases, J lost 1 base, and 3 bases stayed unmatched. CDR3 residues: CASSENDRGSYEQYF. The DNA for the CDR3 is TGTGCCAGCAGTGAAAACGACAGGGGGTCCTACGAGCAGTACTTC.

This clone was seen a handful of times. This rearrangement joins TRBV6-1 to TRBJ1-5; D gene unclear. Germline assignment: CDR1 MNHNS and CDR2 SASEGT. This CDR3 region has 13 residues. V was clipped by 7 bases and J by 4 bases, with 11 bases between them. As DNA, the CDR3 is TGTGCCAGCACTGACTTGTTGAATCAGCCCCAGCATTTT. It is translated as CASTDLLNQPQHF.

The chain links TRBV19 to TRBJ2-3; a weak D match, TRBD1 (5 bases). The V gene's germline CDR1 is LNHDA and CDR2 SQIVND (reference sequence). The CDR3 extends over 17 amino acids. Trimming cost V 7 bases and J 0 bases, with 20 bases left between them. This CDR3 reads CASKRRDSLWSTDTQYF. CDR3 in DNA: TGTGCCAGTAAGAGGAGAGACAGCCTTTGGAGCACAGATACGCAGTATTTT. The whole variable domain, remainder taken from reference TRBV19 and TRBJ2-3, is DGGITQSPKYLFRKEGQNVTLSCEQNLNHDAMYWYRQDPGQGLRLIYYSQIVNDFQKGDIAEGYSVSREKKESFPLTVTSAQKNPTAFYLCASKRRDSLWSTDTQYFGPGTRLTVL.

The chain couples TRBV9 to TRBJ2-1, with 13 bases fitting TRBD2. The CDR3 consists of 15 residues. Germline CDR1 is SGDLS and CDR2 is YYNGEE. V shed 3 bases and J 6 bases; nucleotides not matched to a gene: 3. CDR3 bases: TGTGCCAGCAGCGGACTAGCGGGGGGCCCCAATGAGCAGTTCTTC. Protein: CASSGLAGGPNEQFF.

This clone has just a few counts. This chain uses TRBV7-6 with TRBJ2-3, with D unresolved. CDR1 and CDR2 from the germline V gene are SGHVS and FNYEAQ. This CDR3 is built from 12 residues. V was cut by 0 bases and J by 7 bases, with 5 bases left in between. The CDR3: CASSLATNTQYF. The CDR3 nucleotides read TGTGCCAGCAGCTTAGCGACGAATACGCAGTATTTT.

The chain is built from TRBV9 and TRBJ2-5; 9 bases are shared with TRBD1. CDR3 size: 15 residues. V lost 0 bases and J lost 4; bases outside the gene matches: 4. Germline CDR1 SGDLS, CDR2 YYNGEE. The CDR3 region has the DNA TGTGCCAGCAGCGTAGCGGACAGGGGCGGAGAGACCCAGTACTTC. It translates to CASSVADRGGETQYF.

This clone has more than one count but fewer than ten. The chain combines TRBV4-3 with TRBJ1-1; D uncertain. The germline gives CDR1 LGHNA, CDR2 YSLEER. The length of the CDR3 is 14 residues. V was shortened by 0 bases and J by 4 bases, with 9 bases between the two germline ends. This chain's CDR3 is CASSQDWGRTEAFF. The CDR3 DNA reads as TGCGCCAGCAGCCAAGATTGGGGTCGCACTGAAGCTTTCTTT.